This T cell receptor (beta chain) was sequenced during a study of T-cell reconstitution after alpha-beta-depleted transplantation in children. Germline assignment: CDR1 SGHTA and CDR2 FQGNSA. The CDR3 loop spans 15 amino acids. Trimming cost V 4 bases and J 0 bases, with 10 bases left between them. For TCRbeta, the library was prepared with unique molecular identifiers. From the PCR reads, TCRdb called clonotypes with MiXCR, one entry per CDR3 protein. The repertoire includes roughly 500,000 distinct CDR3 sequences, about 31% of them detected once, and roughly 2.5% sits in the top ten. The receptor comes from a human donor who donated a stem cell graft to a child with aplastic anemia. The chain is built from TRBV7-2 and TRBJ2-1; D uncertain. Sequenced here: PBMCs from the stem cell graft donor, sampled from the stem cell graft. The CDR3 region has the DNA TGTGCCAGCAGCTCGTACGAGAGCTCCTACAATGAGCAGTTCTTC. Its protein product is CASSSYESSYNEQFF. The full variable domain, completed using reference TRBV7-2 and TRBJ2-1, is GAGVSQSPSNKVTEKGKDVELRCDPISGHTALYWYRQSLGQGLEFLIYFQGNSAPDKSGLPSDRFSAERTGGSVSTLTIQRTQQEDSAVYLCASSSYESSYNEQFFGPGTRLTVL.